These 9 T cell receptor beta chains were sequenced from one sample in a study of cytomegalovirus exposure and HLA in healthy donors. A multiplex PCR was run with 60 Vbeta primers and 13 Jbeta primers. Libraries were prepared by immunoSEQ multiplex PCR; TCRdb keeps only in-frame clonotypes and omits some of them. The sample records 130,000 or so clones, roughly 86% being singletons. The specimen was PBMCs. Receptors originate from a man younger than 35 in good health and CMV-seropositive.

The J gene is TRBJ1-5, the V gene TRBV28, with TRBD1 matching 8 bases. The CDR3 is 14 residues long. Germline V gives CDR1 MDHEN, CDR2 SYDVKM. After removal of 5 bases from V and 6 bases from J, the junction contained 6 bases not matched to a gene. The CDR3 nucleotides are TGTGCCAGCAGTCCGGACAGGGTTGGTCAGCCCCAGCATTTT. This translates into CASSPDRVGQPQHF.

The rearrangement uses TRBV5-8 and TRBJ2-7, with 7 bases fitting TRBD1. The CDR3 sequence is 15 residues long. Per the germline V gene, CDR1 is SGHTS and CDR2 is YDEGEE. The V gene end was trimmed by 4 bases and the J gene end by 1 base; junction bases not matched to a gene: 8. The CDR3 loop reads CASSPGWDSSYEQYF. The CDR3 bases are TGTGCCAGCAGCCCGGGGTGGGACAGTTCCTACGAGCAGTACTTC.

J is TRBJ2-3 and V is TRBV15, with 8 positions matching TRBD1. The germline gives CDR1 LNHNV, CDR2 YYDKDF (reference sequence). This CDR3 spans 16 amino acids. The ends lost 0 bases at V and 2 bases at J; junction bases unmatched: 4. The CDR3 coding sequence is TGTGCCACCAGCAGAGACAGGGGGCTTTCCACAGATACGCAGTATTTT. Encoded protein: CATSRDRGLSTDTQYF.

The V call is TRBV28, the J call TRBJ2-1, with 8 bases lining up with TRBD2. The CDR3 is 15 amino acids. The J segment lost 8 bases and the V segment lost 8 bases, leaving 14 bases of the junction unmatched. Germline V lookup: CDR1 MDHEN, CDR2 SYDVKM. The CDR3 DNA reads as TGTGCCAGCTTCCAAGGGGCAGCGGGAGTCGATGAGCAGTTCTTC. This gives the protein CASFQGAAGVDEQFF.

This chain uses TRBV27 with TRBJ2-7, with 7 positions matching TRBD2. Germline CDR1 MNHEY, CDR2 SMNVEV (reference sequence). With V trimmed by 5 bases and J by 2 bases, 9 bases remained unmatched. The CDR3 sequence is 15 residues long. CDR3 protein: CASSVGLAETYEQYF. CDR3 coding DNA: TGTGCCAGCAGTGTAGGGCTAGCGGAAACCTACGAGCAGTACTTC.

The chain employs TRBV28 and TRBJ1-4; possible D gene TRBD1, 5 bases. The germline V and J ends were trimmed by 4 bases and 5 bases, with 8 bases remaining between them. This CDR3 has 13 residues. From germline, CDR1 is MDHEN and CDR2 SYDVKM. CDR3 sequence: CASSWGVNEKLFF. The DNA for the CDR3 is TGTGCCAGCAGTTGGGGGGTCAATGAAAAACTGTTTTTT.

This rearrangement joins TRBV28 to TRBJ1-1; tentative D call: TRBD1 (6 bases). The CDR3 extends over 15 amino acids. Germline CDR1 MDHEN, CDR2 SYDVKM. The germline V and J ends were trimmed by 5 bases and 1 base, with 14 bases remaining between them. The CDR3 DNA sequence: TGTGCCAGCAGTCTCATCCTGGGACAGAACACTGAAGCTTTCTTT. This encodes CASSLILGQNTEAFF. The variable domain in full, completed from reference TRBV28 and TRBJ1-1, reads DVKVTQSSRYLVKRTGEKVFLECVQDMDHENMFWYRQDPGLGLRLIYFSYDVKMKEKGDIPEGYSVSREKKERFSLILESASTNQTSMYLCASSLILGQNTEAFFGQGTRLTVV.

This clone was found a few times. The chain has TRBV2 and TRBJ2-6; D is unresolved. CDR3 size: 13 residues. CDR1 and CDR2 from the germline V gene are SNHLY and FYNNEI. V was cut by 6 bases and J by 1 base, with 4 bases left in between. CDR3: CASRTSGANVLTF. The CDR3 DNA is TGTGCCAGCAGGACATCTGGGGCCAACGTCCTGACTTTC.

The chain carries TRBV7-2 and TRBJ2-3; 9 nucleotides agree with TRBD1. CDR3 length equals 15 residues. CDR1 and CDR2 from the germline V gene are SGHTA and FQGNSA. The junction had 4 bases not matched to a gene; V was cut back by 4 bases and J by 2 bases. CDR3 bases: TGTGCCAGCAGCTGGACAGGGGCCAACACAGATACGCAGTATTTT. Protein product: CASSWTGANTDTQYF.